Listed here are 5 T cell receptor beta chains from one sample, sequenced in a study of CD8+CD57+ T cells in acquired aplastic anemia. Genomic DNA provided the template from which TCR beta VDJ and CDR3 profiles were obtained. TCRdb independently ran MiXCR on the reads; one entry per CDR3 protein. Among 150,000 to 200,000 distinct CDR3 sequences listed, under 75% were seen once. Sequences were obtained from sorted CD4+, CD8+, or CD8+CD57+ T cells (not recorded which) from PBMCs. These TCRs come from a human donor in good health.

The V call is TRBV20-1, the J call TRBJ2-2, with D perhaps assigned TRBD1 or TRBD2 (6 bases each). CDR1 and CDR2 (germline): DFQATT, SNEGSKA (reference sequence). The CDR3 contains 11 residues. Trimming took 6 bases from V and 8 from J, leaving 10 bases between them. This chain's CDR3 is CSARGVGELFF. CDR3 sequence (DNA): TGCAGTGCAAGGGGGGTGGGGGAGCTGTTTTTT.

This clonotype came up a few times. The chain joins TRBV28 to TRBJ2-1; D might be TRBD1 (5 bases). V was shortened by 7 bases and J by 0 bases, with 7 bases between the two germline ends. This CDR3 contains 13 residues. Germline loops: CDR1 MDHEN, CDR2 SYDVKM. This chain's CDR3 is CASTGLSYNEQFF. In nucleotides, the CDR3 is TGTGCCAGCACAGGGCTCTCCTACAATGAGCAGTTCTTC.

CDR3 residues: CASRGALAGGFNEQFF. In nucleotides, the CDR3 is TGTGCCAGCAGGGGGGCCTTAGCGGGAGGATTTAATGAGCAGTTCTTC. The rearrangement uses TRBV2 and TRBJ2-1; 10 bases match TRBD2. Germline trimming cut 6 bases from V and 7 bases from J; bases unmatched to any gene: 12. From germline, CDR1 is SNHLY and CDR2 FYNNEI. This CDR3 has 16 residues.

Here the CDR3 reads CATRQDWTNTGEEGGYTF. The CDR3 DNA follows: TGTGCCACCAGACAAGACTGGACGAACACCGGGGAGGAGGGTGGCTACACCTTC. The chain recombines TRBV15 with TRBJ1-2, with D hard to call. Trimming left V 6 bases short and J 7 bases short, with 30 bases between. The germline V gene has CDR1 LNHNV and CDR2 YYDKDF (reference sequence). CDR3 size: 18 residues.

The chain uses TRBV20-1 and TRBJ2-1, with D possibly being TRBD2 (6 bases). The CDR3 extends over 14 amino acids. CDR1 and CDR2 from the germline V gene are DFQATT and SNEGSKA (reference sequence). Between the trimmed V and J ends, which lost 3 bases and 0 bases, there was a span of 9 bases. DNA for the CDR3: TGCAGTGCTAGCGGGAGAGGCTCCTACAATGAGCAGTTCTTC. Its protein is CSASGRGSYNEQFF.